This T cell receptor beta chain was identified in a study of tissue T cells after allogeneic stem cell transplantation. V was cut by 0 bases and J by 3 bases, with 11 bases left in between. The germline V gene has CDR1 GKSSPN and CDR2 SITVG. The CDR3 extends over 15 amino acids. Study-wide points: Which tissue TCRs were alloreactive or antigen-specific was not determined. Some clones might be persisting host cells. Anatomically similar tissues had similar TCR repertoires within each patient.

With respect to this clone: No antigen is known for it. The listed genes are named as in mouse. The read finishes 1 residue shy of the CDR3 end, and the germline J gene is used to complete it.

CDR3 sequences, V/J genes, frequencies and template counts came from survey-depth TCRbeta sequencing. Repertoires were generated with immunoSEQ multiplex PCR, while TCRdb's copy carries only in-frame clones and drops some. The profile shows over 40,000 clones, around 66% of them singletons. The TCR was taken from a pool of C57BL/6 mice in good health. Sequenced input: sorted cells pooled from one or two spleens. J is TRBJ2-2 and V is TRBV31; tentatively, D is TRBD2 (7 bases). The sequenced CDR3 bases are TGTGCCTGGAGTCTGGGGGGCGCTGACACCGGGCAGCTCTAC. Its protein product is CAWSLGGADTGQLY. The whole CDR3 is CAWSLGGADTGQLYF.